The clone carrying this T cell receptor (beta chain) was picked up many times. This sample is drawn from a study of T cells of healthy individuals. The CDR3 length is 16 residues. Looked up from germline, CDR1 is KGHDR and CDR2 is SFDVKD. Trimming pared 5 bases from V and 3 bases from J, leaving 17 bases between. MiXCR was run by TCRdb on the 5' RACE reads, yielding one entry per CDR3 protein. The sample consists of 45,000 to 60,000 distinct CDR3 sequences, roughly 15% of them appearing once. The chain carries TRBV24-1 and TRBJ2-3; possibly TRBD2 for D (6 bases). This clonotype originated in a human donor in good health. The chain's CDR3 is CATSGGTGGSTDTQYF. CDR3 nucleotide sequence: TGTGCCACCAGTGGCGGCACCGGGGGATCGACAGATACGCAGTATTTT.